The sequence of this TCR beta chain was determined in a study of glioma-infiltrating T cells. The germline V gene encodes CDR1 DFQATT and CDR2 SNEGSKA (reference sequence). With 3 bases clipped from V and 8 bases from J, the junction kept 5 bases outside the gene matches. The CDR3 has 13 residues. The iRepertoire nested amplicon-rescue multiplex PCR amplified TCR alpha and beta CDR3s from RNA. Via MiXCR, TCRdb re-called the multiplex PCR reads, giving one row per CDR3 protein. Of 300,000 to 450,000 distinct CDR3 sequences listed, roughly two fifths are singletons. The clonotype originates from a human donor with low-grade glioma or glioblastoma, undergoing nonglioma brain surgery, or in good health (not recorded which). This rearrangement joins TRBV20-1 to TRBJ2-1, with 9 bases aligning to TRBD2. The material sequenced was glioma tissue, nonneoplastic brain tissue, or PBMCs (not recorded which). The CDR3 DNA follows: TGCAGTGCTAGCGCGGGAGGGAGGGATGAGCAGTTCTTC. Its translation is CSASAGGRDEQFF.